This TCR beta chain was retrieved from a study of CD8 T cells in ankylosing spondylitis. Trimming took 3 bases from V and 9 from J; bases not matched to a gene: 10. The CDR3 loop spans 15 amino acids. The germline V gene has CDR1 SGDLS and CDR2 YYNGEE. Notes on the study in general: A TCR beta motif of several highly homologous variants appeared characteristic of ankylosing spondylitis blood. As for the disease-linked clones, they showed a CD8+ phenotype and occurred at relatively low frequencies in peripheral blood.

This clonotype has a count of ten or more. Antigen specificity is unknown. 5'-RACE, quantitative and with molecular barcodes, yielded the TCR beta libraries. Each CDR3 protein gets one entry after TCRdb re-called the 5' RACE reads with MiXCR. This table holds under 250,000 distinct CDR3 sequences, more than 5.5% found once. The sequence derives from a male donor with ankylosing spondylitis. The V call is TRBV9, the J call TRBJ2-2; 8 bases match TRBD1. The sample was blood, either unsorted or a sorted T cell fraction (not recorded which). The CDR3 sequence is CASSETGAQPRELFF. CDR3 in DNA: TGTGCCAGCAGCGAGACAGGGGCTCAACCCAGGGAGCTGTTTTTT.